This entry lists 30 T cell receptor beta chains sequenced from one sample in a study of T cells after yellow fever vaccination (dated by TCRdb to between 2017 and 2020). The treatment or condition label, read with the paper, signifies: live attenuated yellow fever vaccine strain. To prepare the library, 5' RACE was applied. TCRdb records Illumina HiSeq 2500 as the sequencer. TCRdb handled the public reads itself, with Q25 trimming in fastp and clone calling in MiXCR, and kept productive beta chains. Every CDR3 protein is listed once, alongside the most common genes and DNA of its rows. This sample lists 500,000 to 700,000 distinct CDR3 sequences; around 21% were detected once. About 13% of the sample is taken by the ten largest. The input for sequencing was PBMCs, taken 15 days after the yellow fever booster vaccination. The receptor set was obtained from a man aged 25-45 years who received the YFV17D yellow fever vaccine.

The CDR3 sequence: CASSFLAGEYNEQFF. The CDR3 DNA reads TGTGCCAGCAGCTTCTTAGCGGGGGAATACAATGAGCAGTTCTTC. The chain carries TRBV5-5 and TRBJ2-1, with 9 bases identical to TRBD2. V dropped 2 bases and J dropped 4; count of bases not matched to a gene: 4. CDR1 and CDR2 from the germline V gene are SGHKS and YYEKEE (reference sequence). There are 15 residues in the CDR3.

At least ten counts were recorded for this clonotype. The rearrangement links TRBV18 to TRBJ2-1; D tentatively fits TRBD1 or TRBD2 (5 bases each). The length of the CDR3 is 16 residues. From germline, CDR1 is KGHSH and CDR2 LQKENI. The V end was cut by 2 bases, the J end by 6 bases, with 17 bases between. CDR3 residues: CASSPRRKTGINEQFF. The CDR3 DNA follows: TGTGCCAGCTCACCAAGGAGGAAAACAGGAATCAATGAGCAGTTCTTC.

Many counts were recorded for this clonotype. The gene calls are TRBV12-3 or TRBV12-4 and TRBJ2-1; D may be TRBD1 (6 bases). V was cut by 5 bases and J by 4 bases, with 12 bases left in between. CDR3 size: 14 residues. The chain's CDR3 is CASSPATGYNEQFF. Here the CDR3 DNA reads TGTGCCAGCAGTCCCGCGACAGGATACAATGAGCAGTTCTTC.

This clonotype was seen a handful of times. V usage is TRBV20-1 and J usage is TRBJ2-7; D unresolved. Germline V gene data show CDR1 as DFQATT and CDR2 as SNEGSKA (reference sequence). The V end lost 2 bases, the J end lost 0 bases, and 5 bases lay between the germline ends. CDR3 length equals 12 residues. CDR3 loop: CSARYSSYEQYF. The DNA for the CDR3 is TGCAGTGCTAGATACAGCTCCTACGAGCAGTACTTC.

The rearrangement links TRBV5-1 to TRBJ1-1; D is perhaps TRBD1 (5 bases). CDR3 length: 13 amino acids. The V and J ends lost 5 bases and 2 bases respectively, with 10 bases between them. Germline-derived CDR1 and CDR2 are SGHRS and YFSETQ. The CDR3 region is CASRETANTEAFF. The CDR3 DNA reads TGCGCCAGCAGGGAGACAGCTAACACTGAAGCTTTCTTT.

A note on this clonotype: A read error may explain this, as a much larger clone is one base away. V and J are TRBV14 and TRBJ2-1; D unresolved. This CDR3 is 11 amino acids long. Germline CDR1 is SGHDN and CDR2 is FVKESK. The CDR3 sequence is CASSQEGERFF. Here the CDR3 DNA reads TGTGCCAGCAGCCAAGAGGGTGAGCGGTTCTTC.

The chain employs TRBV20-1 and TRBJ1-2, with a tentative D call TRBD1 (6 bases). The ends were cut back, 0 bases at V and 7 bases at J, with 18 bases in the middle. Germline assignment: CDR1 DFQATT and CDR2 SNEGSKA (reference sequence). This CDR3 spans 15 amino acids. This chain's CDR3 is CSARDRQALGSGYTF. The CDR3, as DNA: TGCAGTGCTAGAGACAGACAGGCCTTGGGTTCTGGCTACACCTTC.

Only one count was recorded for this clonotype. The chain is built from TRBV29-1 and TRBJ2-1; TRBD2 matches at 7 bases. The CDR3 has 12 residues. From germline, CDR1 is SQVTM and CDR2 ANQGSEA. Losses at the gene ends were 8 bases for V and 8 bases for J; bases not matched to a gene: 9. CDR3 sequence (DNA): TGCAGCACCGCCGGGACTAAATATGAGCAGTTCTTC. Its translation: CSTAGTKYEQFF.

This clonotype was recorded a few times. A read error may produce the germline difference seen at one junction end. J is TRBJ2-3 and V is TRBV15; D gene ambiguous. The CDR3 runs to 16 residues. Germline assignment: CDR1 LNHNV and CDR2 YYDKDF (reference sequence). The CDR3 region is CATSREPQYPTDTQYF. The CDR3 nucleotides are TGTGCCACCAGCCGAGAACCCCAGTACCCGACAGATACGCAGTATTTT.

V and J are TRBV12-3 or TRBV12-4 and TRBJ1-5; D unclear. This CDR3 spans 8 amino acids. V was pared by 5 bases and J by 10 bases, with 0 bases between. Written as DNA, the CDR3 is TGTGCCAGCAGTCCCCAGCATTTT. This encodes CASSPQHF.

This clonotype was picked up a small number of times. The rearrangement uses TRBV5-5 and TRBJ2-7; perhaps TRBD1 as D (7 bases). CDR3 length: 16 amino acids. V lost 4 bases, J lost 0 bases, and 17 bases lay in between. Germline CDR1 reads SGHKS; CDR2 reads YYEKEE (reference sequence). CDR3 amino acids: CASSKRQGGVSYEQYF. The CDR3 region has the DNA TGTGCCAGCAGCAAGAGACAGGGCGGGGTCTCCTACGAGCAGTACTTC.

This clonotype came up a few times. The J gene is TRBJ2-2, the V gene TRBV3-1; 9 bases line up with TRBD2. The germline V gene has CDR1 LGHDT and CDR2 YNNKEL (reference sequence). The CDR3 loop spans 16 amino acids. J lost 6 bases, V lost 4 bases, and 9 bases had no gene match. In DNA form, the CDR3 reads TGTGCCAGCAGCCCCCCCGCGGGAGGGCCTGCCGGGGAGCTGTTTTTT. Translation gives CASSPPAGGPAGELFF.

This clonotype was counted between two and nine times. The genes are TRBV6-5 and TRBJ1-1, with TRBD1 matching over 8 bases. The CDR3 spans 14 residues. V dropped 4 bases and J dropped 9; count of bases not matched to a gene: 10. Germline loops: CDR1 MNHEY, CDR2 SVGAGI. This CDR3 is CASSSATGAIQAFF. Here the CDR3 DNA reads TGTGCCAGCAGTTCTGCGACAGGGGCCATCCAAGCTTTCTTT.

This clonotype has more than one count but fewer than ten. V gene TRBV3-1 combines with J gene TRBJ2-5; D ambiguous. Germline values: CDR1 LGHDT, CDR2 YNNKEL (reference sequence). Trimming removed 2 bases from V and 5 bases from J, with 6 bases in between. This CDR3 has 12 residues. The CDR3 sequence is CASSQRYETQYF. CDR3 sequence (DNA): TGTGCCAGCAGCCAACGGTACGAGACCCAGTACTTC.

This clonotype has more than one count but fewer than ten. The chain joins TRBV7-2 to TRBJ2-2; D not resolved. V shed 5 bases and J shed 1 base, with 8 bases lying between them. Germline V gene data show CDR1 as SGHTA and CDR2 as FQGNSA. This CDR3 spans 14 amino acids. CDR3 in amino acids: CASSVWQNTGELFF. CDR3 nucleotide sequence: TGTGCCAGCAGCGTCTGGCAGAACACCGGGGAGCTGTTTTTT.

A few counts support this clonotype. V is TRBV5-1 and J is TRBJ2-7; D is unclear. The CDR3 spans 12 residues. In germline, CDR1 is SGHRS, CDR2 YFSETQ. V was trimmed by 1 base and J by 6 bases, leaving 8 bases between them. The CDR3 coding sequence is TGCGCCAGCAGCTTGAACGGTTTCGAGCAGTACTTC. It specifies CASSLNGFEQYF.

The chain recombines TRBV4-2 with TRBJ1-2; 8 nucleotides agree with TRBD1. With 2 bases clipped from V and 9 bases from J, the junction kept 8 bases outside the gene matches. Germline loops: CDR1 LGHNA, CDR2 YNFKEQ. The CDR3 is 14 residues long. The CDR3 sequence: CASSQTRTGFRYTF. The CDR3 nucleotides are TGTGCCAGCAGCCAAACCAGGACAGGGTTCCGCTACACCTTC.

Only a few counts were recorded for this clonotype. In DNA form, the CDR3 reads TGTGCCAGCAGGGAGACTAGCGGGAGGGTCTACAATGAGCAGTTCTTC. It codes for CASRETSGRVYNEQFF. The chain uses TRBV28 and TRBJ2-1; 14 bases agree with TRBD2. Looked up from germline, CDR1 is MDHEN and CDR2 is SYDVKM. V lost 6 bases to trimming and J lost 3 bases; unmatched junction nucleotides: 4. The CDR3 is 16 amino acids.

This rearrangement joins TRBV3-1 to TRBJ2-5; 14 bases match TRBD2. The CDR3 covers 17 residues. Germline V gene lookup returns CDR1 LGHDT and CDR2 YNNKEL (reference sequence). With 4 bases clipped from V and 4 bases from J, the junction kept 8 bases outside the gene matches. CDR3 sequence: CASSLRLAGGGGETQYF. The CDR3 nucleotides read TGTGCCAGCAGCCTTCGACTAGCGGGAGGGGGGGGAGAGACCCAGTACTTC.

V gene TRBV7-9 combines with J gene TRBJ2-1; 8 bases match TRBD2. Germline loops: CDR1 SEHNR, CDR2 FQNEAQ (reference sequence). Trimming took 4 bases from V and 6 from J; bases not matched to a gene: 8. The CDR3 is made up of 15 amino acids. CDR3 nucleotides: TGTGCCAGCAGCTCCCGAGCGGGAGACTTCAATGAGCAGTTCTTC. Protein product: CASSSRAGDFNEQFF.

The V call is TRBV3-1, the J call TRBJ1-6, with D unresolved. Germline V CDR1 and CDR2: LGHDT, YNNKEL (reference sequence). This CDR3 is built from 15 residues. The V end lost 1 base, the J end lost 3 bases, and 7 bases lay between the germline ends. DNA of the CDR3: TGTGCCAGCAGCCAAGCCCGGAACTATAATTCACCCCTCCACTTT. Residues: CASSQARNYNSPLHF.

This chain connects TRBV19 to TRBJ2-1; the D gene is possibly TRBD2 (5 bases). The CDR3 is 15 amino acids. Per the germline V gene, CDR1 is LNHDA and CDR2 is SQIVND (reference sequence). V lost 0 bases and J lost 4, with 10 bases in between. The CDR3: CASSIDGPGYNEQFF. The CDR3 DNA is TGTGCCAGTAGTATAGATGGGCCGGGATACAATGAGCAGTTCTTC.

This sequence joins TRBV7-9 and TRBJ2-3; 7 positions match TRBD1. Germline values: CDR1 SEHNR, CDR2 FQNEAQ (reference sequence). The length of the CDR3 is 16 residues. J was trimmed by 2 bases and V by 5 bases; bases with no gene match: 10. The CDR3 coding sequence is TGTGCCAGCAGCGACAGGGACACTTCCATCACAGATACGCAGTATTTT. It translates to CASSDRDTSITDTQYF. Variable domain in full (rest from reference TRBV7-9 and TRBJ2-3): DTGVSQNPRHKITKRGQNVTFRCDPISEHNRLYWYRQTLGQGPEFLTYFQNEAQLEKSRLLSDRFSAERPKGSFSTLEIQRTEQGDSAMYLCASSDRDTSITDTQYFGPGTRLTVL.

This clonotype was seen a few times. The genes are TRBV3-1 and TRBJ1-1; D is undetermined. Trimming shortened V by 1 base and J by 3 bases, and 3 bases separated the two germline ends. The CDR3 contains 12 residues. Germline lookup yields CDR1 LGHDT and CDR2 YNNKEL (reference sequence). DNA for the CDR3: TGTGCCAGCAGCCAAGCGGACACTGAAGCTTTCTTT. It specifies CASSQADTEAFF. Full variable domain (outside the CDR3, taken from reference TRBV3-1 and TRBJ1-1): DTAVSQTPKYLVTQMGNDKSIKCEQNLGHDTMYWYKQDSKKFLKIMFSYNNKELIINETVPNRFSPKSPDKAHLNLHINSLELGDSAVYFCASSQADTEAFFGQGTRLTVV.

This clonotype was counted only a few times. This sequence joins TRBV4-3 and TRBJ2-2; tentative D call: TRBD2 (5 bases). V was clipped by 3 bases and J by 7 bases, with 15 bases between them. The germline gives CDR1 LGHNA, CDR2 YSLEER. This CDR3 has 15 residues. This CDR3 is CASSHAARRLGELFF. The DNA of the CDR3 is TGCGCCAGCAGCCATGCAGCTCGGAGGCTCGGGGAGCTGTTTTTT.

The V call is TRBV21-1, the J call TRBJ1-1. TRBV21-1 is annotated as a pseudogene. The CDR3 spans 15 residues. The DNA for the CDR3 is TGTGCCAGCACCCAAAGTATCGTAGGGTACACTGAAGCTTTCTTT. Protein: CASTQSIVGYTEAFF.

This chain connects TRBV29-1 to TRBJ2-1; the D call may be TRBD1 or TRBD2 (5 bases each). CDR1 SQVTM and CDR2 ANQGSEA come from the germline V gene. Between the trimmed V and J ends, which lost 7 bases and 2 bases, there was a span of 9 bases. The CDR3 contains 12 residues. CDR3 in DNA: TGCAGCGCTCGGGGCACCTACAATGAGCAGTTCTTC. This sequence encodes CSARGTYNEQFF.

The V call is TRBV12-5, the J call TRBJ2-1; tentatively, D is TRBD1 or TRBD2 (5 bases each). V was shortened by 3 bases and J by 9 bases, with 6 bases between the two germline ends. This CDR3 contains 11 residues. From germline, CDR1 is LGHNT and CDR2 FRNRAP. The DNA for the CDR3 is TGTGCTAGTGGTTTTGGGGGTGAGCAGTTCTTC. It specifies CASGFGGEQFF.

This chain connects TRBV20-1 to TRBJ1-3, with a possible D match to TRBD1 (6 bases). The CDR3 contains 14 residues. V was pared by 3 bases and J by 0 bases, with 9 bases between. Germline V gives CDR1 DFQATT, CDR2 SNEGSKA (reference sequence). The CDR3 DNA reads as TGCAGTGCTAGCGGGACACCCTCTGGAAACACCATATATTTT. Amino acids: CSASGTPSGNTIYF.

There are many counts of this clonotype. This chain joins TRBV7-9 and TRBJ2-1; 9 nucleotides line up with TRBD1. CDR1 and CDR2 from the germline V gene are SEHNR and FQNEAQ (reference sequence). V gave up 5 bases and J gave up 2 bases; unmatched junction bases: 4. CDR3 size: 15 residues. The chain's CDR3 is CASSHRDRAYNEQFF. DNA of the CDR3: TGTGCCAGCAGCCATCGGGACAGGGCCTACAATGAGCAGTTCTTC. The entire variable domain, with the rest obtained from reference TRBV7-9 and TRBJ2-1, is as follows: DTGVSQNPRHKITKRGQNVTFRCDPISEHNRLYWYRQTLGQGPEFLTYFQNEAQLEKSRLLSDRFSAERPKGSFSTLEIQRTEQGDSAMYLCASSHRDRAYNEQFFGPGTRLTVL.